The 24 T cell receptor beta chains listed next were all sequenced from one sample in a study of technical replicates of blood from a few donors. Sequencing used immunoSEQ multiplex PCR; TCRdb keeps in-frame clones, though not all of them. The data contain nearly 70,000 clones, 92% of them seen just once; the ten biggest clones take up roughly 0.39%. The sequencing input was T cells isolated from PBMCs. Every receptor here comes from a human donor in good health.

The chain joins TRBV18 to TRBJ2-2; 8 nucleotides match TRBD2. Looked up from germline, CDR1 is KGHSH and CDR2 is LQKENI. The J segment lost 7 bases and the V segment lost 6 bases, leaving 13 bases of the junction unmatched. CDR3 length equals 16 residues. CDR3 sequence (DNA): TGTGCCAGCTCGCTGAACAGCGGGAGAAGTAGCGGGGAGCTGTTTTTT. It is translated as CASSLNSGRSSGELFF.

J is TRBJ2-1 and V is TRBV7-9; tentatively, D is TRBD1 (6 bases). The CDR3 spans 13 residues. CDR1 SEHNR and CDR2 FQNEAQ come from the germline V gene (reference sequence). Trimming removed 0 bases at V and 7 bases at J, with 7 bases between. The CDR3: CASSLAGANEQFF. The DNA of the CDR3 is TGTGCCAGCAGCTTAGCGGGGGCGAATGAGCAGTTCTTC.

V gene TRBV19 combines with J gene TRBJ2-1; 9 nucleotides agree with TRBD2. The germline gives CDR1 LNHDA, CDR2 SQIVND (reference sequence). V shed 3 bases and J 2 bases; nucleotides not matched to a gene: 2. This CDR3 contains 15 residues. The CDR3 loop reads CASSIRGGAYNEQFF. CDR3 DNA: TGTGCCAGTAGTATCCGCGGGGGGGCCTACAATGAGCAGTTCTTC.

Only one count was recorded for this clone. In DNA, the CDR3 is TGTGCCAGCAGCTCTCAAGAGACCCAGTACTTC. It yields the protein CASSSQETQYF. This chain connects TRBV5-4 to TRBJ2-5, with D unresolved. CDR3 size: 11 residues. CDR1 and CDR2 from the germline V gene are SGHNT and YYREEE (reference sequence). The germline V and J ends were trimmed by 3 bases and 2 bases, with 2 bases remaining between them. Full variable domain (remainder filled in from reference TRBV5-4 and TRBJ2-5): ETGVTQSPTHLIKTRGQQVTLRCSSQSGHNTVSWYQQALGQGPQFIFQYYREEENGRGNFPPRFSGLQFPNYSSELNVNALELDDSALYLCASSSQETQYFGPGTRLLVL.

Concerning this clone: Other nucleotide sequences from this sample produce the same CDR3. This sequence joins TRBV9 and TRBJ2-3, with 7 bases aligning to TRBD2. Germline lookup yields CDR1 SGDLS and CDR2 YYNGEE. J lost 3 bases, V lost 0 bases, and 1 base had no gene match. The CDR3 has 14 amino acids. The CDR3 protein is CASSVDGGTDTQYF. The DNA for the CDR3 is TGTGCCAGCAGCGTAGACGGGGGGACAGATACGCAGTATTTT. Based on the CDR3 plus reference TRBV9 and TRBJ2-3, the full variable domain is DSGVTQTPKHLITATGQRVTLRCSPRSGDLSVYWYQQSLDQGLQFLIQYYNGEERAKGNILERFSAQQFPDLHSELNLSSLELGDSALYFCASSVDGGTDTQYFGPGTRLTVL.

V is TRBV9 and J is TRBJ2-7; 15 bases map to TRBD2. Germline lookup yields CDR1 SGDLS and CDR2 YYNGEE. The ends lost 0 bases at V and 3 bases at J; junction bases unmatched: 13. The CDR3 runs 20 residues. CDR3 bases: TGTGCCAGCAGCGTAGCTGGACTAGCGGGAGGGCGCCCACCATTCTACGAGCAGTACTTC. Translation gives CASSVAGLAGGRPPFYEQYF.

The CDR3 DNA sequence: TGCGCCAGCAGAGGACAGGTGAATCAGCCCCAGCATTTT. Amino acid sequence: CASRGQVNQPQHF. The chain carries TRBV5-1 and TRBJ1-5; TRBD1 matches at 7 bases. Trimming cost V 5 bases and J 4 bases; bases outside gene matches: 3. There are 13 residues in the CDR3. CDR1 and CDR2 from the germline V gene are SGHRS and YFSETQ.

This clone was found once. CDR3 DNA: TGTGCCAGCAGTTTTAACCGGGACTACACTTACAATGAGCAGTTCTTC. It yields the protein CASSFNRDYTYNEQFF. This chain links TRBV28 with TRBJ2-1, with 7 nucleotides matching TRBD2. The CDR3 has 16 amino acids. The ends lost 3 bases at V and 4 bases at J; junction bases unmatched: 9. Germline CDR1 is MDHEN and CDR2 is SYDVKM.

This clone was seen a single time. This CDR3 is CAISRQAGHEQYF. In DNA form, the CDR3 reads TGTGCCATTTCTAGACAGGCCGGCCACGAGCAGTACTTC. The chain has TRBV19 and TRBJ2-7; possible D gene TRBD1, 6 bases. The CDR3 sequence is 13 residues long. The germline V gene encodes CDR1 LNHDA and CDR2 SQIVND (reference sequence). The V and J ends lost 10 bases and 5 bases respectively, with 18 bases between them.

The table lists this clone with a count of one. The chain combines TRBV6-1 with TRBJ1-1; D remains ambiguous. The CDR3 contains 12 residues. Germline V gives CDR1 MNHNS, CDR2 SASEGT. The ends were cut back, 6 bases at V and 8 bases at J, with 13 bases in the middle. CDR3 DNA: TGTGCCAGCAGCGCTTCTACTACGGAAGCTTTCTTT. As protein: CASSASTTEAFF.

The chain uses TRBV4-3 and TRBJ2-2, with 11 bases fitting TRBD1. Germline trimming cut 3 bases from V and 4 bases from J; bases unmatched to any gene: 4. The CDR3 spans 16 residues. The germline V gene encodes CDR1 LGHNA and CDR2 YSLEER. The DNA of the CDR3 is TGCGCCAGCAGCCACGGGACAGGGGGATCCACCGGGGAGCTGTTTTTT. Its translation: CASSHGTGGSTGELFF.

The chain joins TRBV28 to TRBJ2-3, with 11 bases that match TRBD2. Trimming cost V 3 bases and J 1 base; bases outside gene matches: 3. This CDR3 has 16 residues. CDR1 is MDHEN and CDR2 is SYDVKM in the germline V gene. CDR3 nucleotides: TGTGCCAGCAGTTTTGGGACTAGCGGTCGCACAGATACGCAGTATTTT. Its translation: CASSFGTSGRTDTQYF.

This clone was found once. The chain couples TRBV5-4 to TRBJ2-3, with D perhaps matching TRBD1 (6 bases). Germline-derived CDR1 and CDR2 are SGHNT and YYREEE (reference sequence). The CDR3 consists of 13 residues. The V end lost 3 bases, the J end lost 4 bases, and 9 bases lay between the germline ends. CDR3 DNA: TGTGCCAGCAGCTCTACAGGGTCAGATACGCAGTATTTT. Translated: CASSSTGSDTQYF.

V gene TRBV5-1 combines with J gene TRBJ1-3; no reliable D call. The V gene's germline CDR1 is SGHRS and CDR2 YFSETQ. The CDR3 covers 14 residues. V lost 0 bases and J lost 1, with 5 bases in between. The CDR3 DNA follows: TGCGCCAGCAGCTTGGGTCAGTCTGGAAACACCATATATTTT. Translation: CASSLGQSGNTIYF.

The rearrangement links TRBV7-7 to TRBJ2-1; D gene uncertain. The V and J ends lost 1 base and 4 bases respectively, with 14 bases between them. This CDR3 is 16 amino acids long. CDR1 and CDR2 (germline): SSHAT, FNYEAQ (reference sequence). The CDR3 loop reads CASSLESVAAYNEQFF. DNA for the CDR3: TGTGCCAGCAGCTTAGAATCGGTGGCGGCTTACAATGAGCAGTTCTTC.

The chain recombines TRBV7-9 with TRBJ2-7; tentatively, D is TRBD1 (5 bases). Germline CDR1 and CDR2: SEHNR and FQNEAQ (reference sequence). Between the trimmed V and J ends, which lost 4 bases and 4 bases, there was a span of 11 bases. The CDR3 consists of 13 residues. Written as DNA, the CDR3 is TGTGCCAGCAGCTCAAACCACAGGTACGAGCAGTACTTC. As protein: CASSSNHRYEQYF. Combining the CDR3 with reference TRBV7-9 and TRBJ2-7 gives the whole variable domain DTGVSQNPRHKITKRGQNVTFRCDPISEHNRLYWYRQTLGQGPEFLTYFQNEAQLEKSRLLSDRFSAERPKGSFSTLEIQRTEQGDSAMYLCASSSNHRYEQYFGPGTRLTVT.

In this sample, this clone turned up a few times. The chain joins TRBV30 to TRBJ1-1, with D possibly being TRBD1 (6 bases). This CDR3 is 12 amino acids long. Germline lookup yields CDR1 GTSNPN and CDR2 SVGIG (reference sequence). Trimming cost V 3 bases and J 8 bases, with 13 bases left between them. CDR3 nucleotide sequence: TGTGCCTGGAGATCTGGGGGCGCGGAAGCTTTCTTT. Amino acid sequence: CAWRSGGAEAFF.

The rearrangement links TRBV6-5 to TRBJ2-7; possible D gene TRBD2, 6 bases. Germline V gene sequence: CDR1 MNHEY, CDR2 SVGAGI. The CDR3 extends over 13 amino acids. V lost 2 bases and J 3 bases, leaving 8 bases between the germline ends. CDR3 sequence reads: CASSYGGNYEQYF. In DNA form, the CDR3 reads TGTGCCAGCAGTTACGGCGGGAACTACGAGCAGTACTTC.

V is TRBV7-2 and J is TRBJ2-5; 9 positions agree with TRBD2. Germline V gene data show CDR1 as SGHTA and CDR2 as FQGNSA. The CDR3 is 16 amino acids. V dropped 5 bases and J dropped 4; count of bases not matched to a gene: 11. DNA for the CDR3: TGTGCCAGCAGCCCCCGGGTAGCGGGAGCCCTAGAGACCCAGTACTTC. This sequence encodes CASSPRVAGALETQYF.

This sequence joins TRBV28 and TRBJ1-5; D not certain. V was pared by 3 bases and J by 9 bases, with 12 bases between. The CDR3 loop spans 13 amino acids. Germline V gene sequence: CDR1 MDHEN, CDR2 SYDVKM. In DNA, the CDR3 is TGTGCCAGCAGTTTCGCCGGGTACGGGCCCCAGCATTTT. Protein product: CASSFAGYGPQHF.

J is TRBJ2-5 and V is TRBV5-1, with 14 bases that match TRBD2. V trimming: 3 bases; J trimming: 5 bases; junction bases outside the gene matches: 3. CDR1 and CDR2 from the germline V gene are SGHRS and YFSETQ. This CDR3 is 15 amino acids long. The CDR3 sequence is CASSSRLAGGETQYF. In DNA form, the CDR3 reads TGCGCCAGCAGCTCCAGACTAGCGGGAGGGGAGACCCAGTACTTC.

This chain uses TRBV29-1 with TRBJ2-5; D may be TRBD1 (6 bases). The CDR3 is 12 amino acids. CDR1 is SQVTM and CDR2 is ANQGSEA in the germline V gene. V was cut by 3 bases and J by 5 bases, with 10 bases left in between. The CDR3 reads CSVDFQGETQYF. CDR3 coding DNA: TGCAGCGTTGATTTTCAGGGGGAGACCCAGTACTTC.

The chain combines TRBV5-1 with TRBJ1-3; 8 nucleotides line up with TRBD1. The CDR3 totals 14 residues. Per the germline V gene, CDR1 is SGHRS and CDR2 is YFSETQ. After removal of 6 bases from V and 4 bases from J, the junction contained 6 bases not matched to a gene. For the CDR3, the DNA is TGCGCCAGCATCCTCCGGACAGGGGGAAACACCATATATTTT. Its protein is CASILRTGGNTIYF.

The chain recombines TRBV29-1 with TRBJ2-3, with TRBD1 identical over 7 bases. J gave up 8 bases and V 6 bases, and 8 bases lay outside the gene matches. The CDR3 spans 12 residues. In germline, CDR1 is SQVTM, CDR2 ANQGSEA. CDR3 amino acids: CSVRGQASTQYF. As DNA, the CDR3 is TGCAGCGTGAGAGGACAGGCCAGTACGCAGTATTTT.